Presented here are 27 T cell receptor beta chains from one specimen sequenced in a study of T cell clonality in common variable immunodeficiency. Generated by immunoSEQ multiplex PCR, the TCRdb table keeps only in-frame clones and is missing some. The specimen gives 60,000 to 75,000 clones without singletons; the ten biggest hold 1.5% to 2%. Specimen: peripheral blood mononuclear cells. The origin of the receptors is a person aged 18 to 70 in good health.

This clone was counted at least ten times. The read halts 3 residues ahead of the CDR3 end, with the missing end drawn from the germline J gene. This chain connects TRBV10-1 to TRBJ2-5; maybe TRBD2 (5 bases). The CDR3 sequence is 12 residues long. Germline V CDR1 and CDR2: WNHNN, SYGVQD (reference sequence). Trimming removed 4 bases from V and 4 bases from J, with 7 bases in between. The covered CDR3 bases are TGCGCCAGCAGTGTGAGGGTAGAGACC. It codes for CASSVRVET. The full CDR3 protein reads CASSVRVETQYF.

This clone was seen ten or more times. Partial CDR3 DNA: TGCAGTGCTAAGTCCCTCACAGGGACAACTAATGAAAAA. The encoded protein is CSAKSLTGTTNEK. The whole CDR3 protein is CSAKSLTGTTNEKLFF. This sequence joins TRBV20-1 and TRBJ1-4; TRBD1 is a possible D gene (6 bases). The read halts 3 residues ahead of the CDR3 end, with the missing end drawn from the germline J gene. The CDR3 runs to 16 residues. V was clipped by 4 bases and J by 0 bases, with 15 bases between them. Germline V gene sequence: CDR1 DFQATT, CDR2 SNEGSKA (reference sequence).

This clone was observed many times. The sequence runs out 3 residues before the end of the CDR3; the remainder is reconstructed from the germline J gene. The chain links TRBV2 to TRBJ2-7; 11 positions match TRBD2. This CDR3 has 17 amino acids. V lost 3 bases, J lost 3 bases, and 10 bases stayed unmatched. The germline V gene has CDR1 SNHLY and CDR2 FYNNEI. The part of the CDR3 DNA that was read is TGTGCCAGCAGTGATTCCAGGACACTAGCGGGAGTCTACGAG. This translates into CASSDSRTLAGVYE. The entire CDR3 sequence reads CASSDSRTLAGVYEQYF.

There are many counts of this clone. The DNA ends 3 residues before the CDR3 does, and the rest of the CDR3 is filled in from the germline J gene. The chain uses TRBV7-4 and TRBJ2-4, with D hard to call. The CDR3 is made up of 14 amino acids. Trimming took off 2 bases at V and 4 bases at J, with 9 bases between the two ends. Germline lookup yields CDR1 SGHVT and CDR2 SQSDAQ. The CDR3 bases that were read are TGTGCCAGCAGCTTAAGGCCACCGAAAAACATT. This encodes CASSLRPPKNI. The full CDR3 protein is CASSLRPPKNIQYF.

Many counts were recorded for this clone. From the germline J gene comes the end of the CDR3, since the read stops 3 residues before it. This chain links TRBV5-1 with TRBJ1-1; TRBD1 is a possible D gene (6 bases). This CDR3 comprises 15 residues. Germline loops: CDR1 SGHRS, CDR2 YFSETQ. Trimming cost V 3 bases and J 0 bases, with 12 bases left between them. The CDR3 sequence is CASSSTGIMNTEAFF. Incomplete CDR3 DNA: TGCGCCAGCAGCTCGACAGGAATCATGAACACTGAA. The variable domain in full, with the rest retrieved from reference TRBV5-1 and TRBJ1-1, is KAGVTQTPRYLIKTRGQQVTLSCSPISGHRSVSWYQQTPGQGLQFLFEYFSETQRNKGNFPGRFSGRQFSNSRSEMNVSTLELGDSALYLCASSSTGIMNTEAFFGQGTRLTVV.

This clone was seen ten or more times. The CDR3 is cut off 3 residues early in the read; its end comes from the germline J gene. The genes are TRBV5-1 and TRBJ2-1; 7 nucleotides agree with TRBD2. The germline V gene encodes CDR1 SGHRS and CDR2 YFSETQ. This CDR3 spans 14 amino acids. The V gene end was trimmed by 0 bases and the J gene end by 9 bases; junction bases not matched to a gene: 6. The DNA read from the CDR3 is TGCGCCAGCAGCTTGGCGCCTAGCGGAGGTGAG. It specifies CASSLAPSGGE. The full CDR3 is CASSLAPSGGEQFF.

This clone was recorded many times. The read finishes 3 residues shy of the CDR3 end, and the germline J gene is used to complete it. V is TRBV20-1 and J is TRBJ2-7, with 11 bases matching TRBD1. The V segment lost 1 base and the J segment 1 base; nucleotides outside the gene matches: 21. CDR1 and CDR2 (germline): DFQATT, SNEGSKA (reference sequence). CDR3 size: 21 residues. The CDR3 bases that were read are TGCAGTGCTAGAGCTCATCTAAGGACAGGGGGCAGAGAAAGTGTATCCTACGAG. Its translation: CSARAHLRTGGRESVSYE. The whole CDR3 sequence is CSARAHLRTGGRESVSYEQYF.

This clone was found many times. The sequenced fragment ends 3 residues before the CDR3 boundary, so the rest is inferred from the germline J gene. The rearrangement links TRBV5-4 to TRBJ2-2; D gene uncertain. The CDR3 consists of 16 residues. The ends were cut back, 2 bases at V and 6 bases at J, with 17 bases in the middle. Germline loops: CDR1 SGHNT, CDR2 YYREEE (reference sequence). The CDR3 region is CASSLVASDMAGELFF. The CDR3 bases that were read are TGTGCCAGCAGCTTAGTCGCCAGCGATATGGCCGGGGAG.

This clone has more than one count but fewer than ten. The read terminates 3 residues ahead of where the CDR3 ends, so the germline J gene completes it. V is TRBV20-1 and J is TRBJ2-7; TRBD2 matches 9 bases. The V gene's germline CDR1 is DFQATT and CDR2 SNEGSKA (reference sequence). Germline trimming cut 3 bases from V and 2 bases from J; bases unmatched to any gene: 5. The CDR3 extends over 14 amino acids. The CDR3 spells CSARATSGAYEQYF. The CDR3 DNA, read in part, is TGCAGTGCTAGGGCGACTAGCGGTGCCTACGAG.

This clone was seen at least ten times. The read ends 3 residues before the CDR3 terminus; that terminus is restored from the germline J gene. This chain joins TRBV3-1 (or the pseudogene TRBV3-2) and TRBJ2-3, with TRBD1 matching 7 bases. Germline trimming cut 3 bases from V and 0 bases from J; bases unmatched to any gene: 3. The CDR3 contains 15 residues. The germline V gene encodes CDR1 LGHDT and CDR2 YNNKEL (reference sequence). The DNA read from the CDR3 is TGTGCCAGCAGCCAGGACAGGCCGAGCACAGATACG. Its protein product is CASSQDRPSTDT. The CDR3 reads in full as CASSQDRPSTDTQYF.

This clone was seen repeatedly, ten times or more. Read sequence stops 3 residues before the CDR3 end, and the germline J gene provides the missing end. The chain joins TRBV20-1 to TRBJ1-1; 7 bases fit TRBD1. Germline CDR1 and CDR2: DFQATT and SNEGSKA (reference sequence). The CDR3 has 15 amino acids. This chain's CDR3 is CSARDDVGTALVAFF. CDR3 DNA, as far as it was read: TGCAGTGCTAGAGATGATGTCGGGACAGCATTGGTA.

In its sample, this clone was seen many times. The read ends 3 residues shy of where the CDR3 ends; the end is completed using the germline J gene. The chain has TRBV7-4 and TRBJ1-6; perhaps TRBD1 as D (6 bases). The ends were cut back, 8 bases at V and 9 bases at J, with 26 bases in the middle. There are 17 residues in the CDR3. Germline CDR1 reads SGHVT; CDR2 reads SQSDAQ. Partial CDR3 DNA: TGTGCCAGCGACACCTCCCATGACAGGCACCCGGGTTCACCC. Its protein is CASDTSHDRHPGSP. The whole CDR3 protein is CASDTSHDRHPGSPLHF.

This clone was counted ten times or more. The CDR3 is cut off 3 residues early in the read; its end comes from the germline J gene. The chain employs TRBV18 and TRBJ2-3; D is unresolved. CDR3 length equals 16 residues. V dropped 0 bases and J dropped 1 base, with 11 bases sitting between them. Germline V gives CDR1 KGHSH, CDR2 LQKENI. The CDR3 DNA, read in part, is TGTGCCAGCTCACCACCGACGCTTCGGGGCACAGATACG. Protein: CASSPPTLRGTDT. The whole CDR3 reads CASSPPTLRGTDTQYF.

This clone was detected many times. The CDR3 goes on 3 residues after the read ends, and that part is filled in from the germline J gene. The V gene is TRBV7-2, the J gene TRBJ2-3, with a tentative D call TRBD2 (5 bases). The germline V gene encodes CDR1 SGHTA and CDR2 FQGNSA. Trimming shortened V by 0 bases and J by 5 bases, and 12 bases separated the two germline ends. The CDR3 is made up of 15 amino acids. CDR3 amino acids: CASSLAFGVGDTQYF. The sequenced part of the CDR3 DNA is TGTGCCAGCAGCTTAGCCTTCGGGGTGGGAGATACG.

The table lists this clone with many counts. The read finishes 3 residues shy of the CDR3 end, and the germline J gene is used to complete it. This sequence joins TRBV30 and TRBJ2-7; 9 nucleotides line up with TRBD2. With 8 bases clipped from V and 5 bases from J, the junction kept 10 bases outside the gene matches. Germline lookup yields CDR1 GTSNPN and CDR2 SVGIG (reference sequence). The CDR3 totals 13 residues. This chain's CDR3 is CAGAGLARNEQYF. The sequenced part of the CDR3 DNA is TGTGCCGGAGCTGGACTAGCGAGGAACGAG.

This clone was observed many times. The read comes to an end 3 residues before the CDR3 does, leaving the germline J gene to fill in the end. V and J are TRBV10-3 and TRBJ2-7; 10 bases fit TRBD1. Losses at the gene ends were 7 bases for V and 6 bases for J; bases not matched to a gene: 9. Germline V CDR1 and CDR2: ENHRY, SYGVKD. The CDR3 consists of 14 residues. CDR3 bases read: TGTGCCATCATGGCCCCGGACAGGGGGAGCGAG. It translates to CAIMAPDRGSE. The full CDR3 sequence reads CAIMAPDRGSEQYF.

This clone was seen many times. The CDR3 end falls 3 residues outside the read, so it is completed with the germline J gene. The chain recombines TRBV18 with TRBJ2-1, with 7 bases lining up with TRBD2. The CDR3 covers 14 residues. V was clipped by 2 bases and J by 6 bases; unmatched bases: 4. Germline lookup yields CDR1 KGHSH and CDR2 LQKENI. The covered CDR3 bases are TGTGCCAGCTCACCAGCGGGAGCTATCAATGAG. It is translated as CASSPAGAINE. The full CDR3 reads CASSPAGAINEQFF.

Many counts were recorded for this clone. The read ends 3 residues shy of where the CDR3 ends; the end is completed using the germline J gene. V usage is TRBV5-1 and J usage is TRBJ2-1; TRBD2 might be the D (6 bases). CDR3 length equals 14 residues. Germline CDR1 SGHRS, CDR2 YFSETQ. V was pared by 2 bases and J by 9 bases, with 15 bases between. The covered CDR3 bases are TGCGCCAGCAGCTTAAACCCCCCCGGGGGTGAG. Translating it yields CASSLNPPGGE. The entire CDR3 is CASSLNPPGGEQFF. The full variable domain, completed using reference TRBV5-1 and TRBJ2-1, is KAGVTQTPRYLIKTRGQQVTLSCSPISGHRSVSWYQQTPGQGLQFLFEYFSETQRNKGNFPGRFSGRQFSNSRSEMNVSTLELGDSALYLCASSLNPPGGEQFFGPGTRLTVL.

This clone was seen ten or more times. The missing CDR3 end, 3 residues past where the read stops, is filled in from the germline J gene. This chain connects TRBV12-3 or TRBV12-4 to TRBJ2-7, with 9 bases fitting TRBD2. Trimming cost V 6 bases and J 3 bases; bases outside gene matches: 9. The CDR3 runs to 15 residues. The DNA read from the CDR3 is TGTGCCAGCAGAAAAGGACTAGCGTGGGGCTACGAG. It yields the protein CASRKGLAWGYE. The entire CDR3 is CASRKGLAWGYEQYF.

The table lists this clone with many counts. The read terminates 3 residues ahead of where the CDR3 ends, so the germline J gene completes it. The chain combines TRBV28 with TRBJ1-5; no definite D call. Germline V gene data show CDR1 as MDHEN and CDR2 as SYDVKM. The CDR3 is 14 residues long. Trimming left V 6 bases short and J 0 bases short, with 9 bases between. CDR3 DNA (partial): TGTGCCAGCAGCTACGACTATAGCAATCAGCCC. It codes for CASSYDYSNQP. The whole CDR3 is CASSYDYSNQPQHF.

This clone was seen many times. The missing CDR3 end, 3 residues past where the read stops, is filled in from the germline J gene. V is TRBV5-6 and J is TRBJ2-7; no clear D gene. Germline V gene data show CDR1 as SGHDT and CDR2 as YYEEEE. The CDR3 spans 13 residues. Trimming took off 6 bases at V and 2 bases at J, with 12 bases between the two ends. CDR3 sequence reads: CASTIGTTYEQYF. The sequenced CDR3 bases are TGTGCCAGCACCATCGGCACTACCTACGAG.

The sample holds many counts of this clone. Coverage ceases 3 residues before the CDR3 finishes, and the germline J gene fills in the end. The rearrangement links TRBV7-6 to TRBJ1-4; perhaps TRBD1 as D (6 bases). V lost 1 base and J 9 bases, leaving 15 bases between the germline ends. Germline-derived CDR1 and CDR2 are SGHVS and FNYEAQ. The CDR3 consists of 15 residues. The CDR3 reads CASSLGAAGGQKLFF. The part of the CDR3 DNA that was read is TGTGCCAGCAGCTTAGGGGCAGCTGGGGGCCAAAAA.

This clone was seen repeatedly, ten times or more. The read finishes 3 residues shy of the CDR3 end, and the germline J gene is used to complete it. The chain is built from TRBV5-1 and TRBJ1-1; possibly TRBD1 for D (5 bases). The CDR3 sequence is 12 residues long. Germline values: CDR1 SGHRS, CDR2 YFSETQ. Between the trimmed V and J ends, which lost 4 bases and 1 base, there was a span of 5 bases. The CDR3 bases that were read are TGCGCCAGCAGCGGACAGAACACTGAA. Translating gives CASSGQNTE. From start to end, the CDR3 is CASSGQNTEAFF.

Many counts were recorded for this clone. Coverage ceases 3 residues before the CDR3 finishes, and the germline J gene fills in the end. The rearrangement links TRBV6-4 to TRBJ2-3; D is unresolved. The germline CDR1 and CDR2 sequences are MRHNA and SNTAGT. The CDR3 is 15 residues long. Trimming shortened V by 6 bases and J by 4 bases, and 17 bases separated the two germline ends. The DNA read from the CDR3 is TGTGCCAGCAGCCTCTCAAGAGCGTTTGCAGATACG. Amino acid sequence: CASSLSRAFADT. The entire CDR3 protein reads CASSLSRAFADTQYF.

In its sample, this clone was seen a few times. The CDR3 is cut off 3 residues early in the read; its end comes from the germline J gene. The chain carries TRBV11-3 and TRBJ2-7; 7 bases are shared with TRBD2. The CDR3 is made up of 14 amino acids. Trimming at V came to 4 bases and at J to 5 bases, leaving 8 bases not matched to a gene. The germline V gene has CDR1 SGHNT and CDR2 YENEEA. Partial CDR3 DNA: TGTGCCAGCAGCTCAGGACTAGTTTTGGACGAG. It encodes CASSSGLVLDE. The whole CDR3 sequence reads CASSSGLVLDEQYF.

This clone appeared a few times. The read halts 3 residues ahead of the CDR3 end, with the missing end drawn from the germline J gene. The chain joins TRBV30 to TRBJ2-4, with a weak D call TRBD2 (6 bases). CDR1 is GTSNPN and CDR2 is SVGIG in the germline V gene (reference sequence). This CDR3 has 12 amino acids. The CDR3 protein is CACTAGLYGQYF. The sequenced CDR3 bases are TGTGCCTGCACCGCGGGACTCTATGGT.

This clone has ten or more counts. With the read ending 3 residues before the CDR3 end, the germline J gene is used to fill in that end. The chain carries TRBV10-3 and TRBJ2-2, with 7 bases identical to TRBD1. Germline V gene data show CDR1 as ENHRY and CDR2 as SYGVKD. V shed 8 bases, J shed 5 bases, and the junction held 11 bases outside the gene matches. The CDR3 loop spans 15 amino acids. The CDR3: CAISADRVVTGELFF. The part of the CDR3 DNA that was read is TGTGCCATCTCTGCCGACAGGGTAGTAACCGGGGAG.